These 22 T cell receptor beta chains came from one sample sequenced in a study of T cells in Graves' hyperthyroidism and ophthalmopathy. Template material for amplifying TCR beta CDR3 regions consisted of RNA transcripts. A set of HTBI primers served as the primers for a first-round RT-PCR of the TCR CDR3. TCRdb ran MiXCR on the multiplex PCR reads and lists one entry per CDR3 protein. This sample has about 460,000 distinct CDR3 sequences, with about 22% found just once. The sequenced material came from blood. The receptors were gathered from an older woman with Graves' ophthalmopathy.

Only a few counts were recorded for this clonotype. The chain has TRBV5-1 and TRBJ2-2; 8 bases map to TRBD1. Germline V gene lookup returns CDR1 SGHRS and CDR2 YFSETQ. CDR3 length equals 15 residues. Trimming took 5 bases from V and 2 from J; bases not matched to a gene: 5. CDR3 DNA: TGCGCCAGCAGTCAGGGGGCCCTAAACACCGGGGAGCTGTTTTTT. Protein sequence: CASSQGALNTGELFF.

In this sample, this clonotype turned up a few times. The chain links TRBV29-1 to TRBJ2-1, with unresolved D. The germline V gene encodes CDR1 SQVTM and CDR2 ANQGSEA. With 4 bases removed from V and 10 bases from J, the gap between germline ends came to 8 bases. The CDR3 is 10 amino acids. The CDR3 DNA reads TGCAGCGTTGGGGGAATAGAGCAGTTCTTC. This encodes CSVGGIEQFF.

The J gene is TRBJ1-2, the V gene TRBV29-1; TRBD1 is a possible D gene (6 bases). The CDR3 runs 13 residues. The V gene's germline CDR1 is SQVTM and CDR2 ANQGSEA. V lost 4 bases and J 8 bases, leaving 17 bases between the germline ends. CDR3 sequence reads: CSVVMGGLKGYTF. CDR3 nucleotides: TGCAGCGTTGTAATGGGGGGGCTTAAAGGCTACACCTTC.

The rearrangement links TRBV7-9 to TRBJ1-1; D ambiguous. The V gene's germline CDR1 is SEHNR and CDR2 FQNEAQ (reference sequence). The CDR3 extends over 14 amino acids. Trimming removed 1 base at V and 5 bases at J, with 11 bases between. CDR3 residues: CASSLDGVGTEAFF. Written as DNA, the CDR3 is TGTGCCAGCAGCTTAGATGGGGTCGGGACTGAAGCTTTCTTT.

Many counts were recorded for this clonotype. The V gene is TRBV2, the J gene TRBJ1-1; no clear D. This CDR3 has 11 amino acids. Looked up from germline, CDR1 is SNHLY and CDR2 is FYNNEI. The V end lost 4 bases, the J end lost 7 bases, and 7 bases lay between the germline ends. CDR3: CASSGGIEAFF. The CDR3 DNA follows: TGTGCCAGCAGTGGGGGAATTGAAGCTTTCTTT.

In its sample, this clonotype was seen many times. This chain links TRBV27 with TRBJ2-1; no firm D call. With 6 bases removed from V and 6 bases from J, the gap between germline ends came to 9 bases. Germline loops: CDR1 MNHEY, CDR2 SMNVEV (reference sequence). The CDR3 spans 12 residues. The CDR3 DNA follows: TGTGCCAGCAGCCTCCTTGGCAATGAGCAGTTCTTC. As protein: CASSLLGNEQFF.

This clonotype has more than one count but fewer than ten. The chain employs TRBV4-3 and TRBJ1-2; no clear D. The CDR3 is 12 residues long. Germline V gene sequence: CDR1 LGHNA, CDR2 YSLEER. The V end lost 1 base, the J end lost 8 bases, and 8 bases lay between the germline ends. CDR3 nucleotide sequence: TGCGCCAGCAGCCAAGCTCACCTGGGCTACACCTTC. Translation gives CASSQAHLGYTF.

This clonotype has more than one count but fewer than ten. This chain uses TRBV7-2 with TRBJ2-7, with D unclear. This CDR3 spans 14 amino acids. Germline lookup yields CDR1 SGHTA and CDR2 FQGNSA. The V and J ends lost 3 bases and 5 bases respectively, with 14 bases between them. The CDR3 loop reads CASSFQPSYNEQYF. The CDR3 nucleotides are TGTGCCAGCAGCTTCCAACCGTCGTATAACGAGCAGTACTTC.

A single count supports this clonotype. The rearrangement uses TRBV19 and TRBJ1-2; no clear D. The germline V gene encodes CDR1 LNHDA and CDR2 SQIVND (reference sequence). CDR3 length: 18 residues. The V and J ends lost 3 bases and 6 bases respectively, with 26 bases between them. CDR3 residues: CASSIGIPEVTLSDGYTF. The CDR3 DNA follows: TGTGCCAGTAGTATTGGCATTCCGGAAGTTACGCTATCGGATGGCTACACCTTC.

There are many counts of this clonotype. The genes are TRBV12-3 or TRBV12-4 and TRBJ1-2; D gene ambiguous. The CDR3 is made up of 13 amino acids. Trimming left V 3 bases short and J 2 bases short, with 7 bases between. The CDR3 loop is CASSFSGNYGYTF. The CDR3 coding sequence is TGTGCCAGCAGTTTTTCAGGAAACTATGGCTACACCTTC.

In this sample, this clonotype turned up a few times. The CDR3 bases are TGTGCCAGCAGTTATTCGGGACAGGGGGAGAATGAGCAGTTCTTC. Translated, it gives CASSYSGQGENEQFF. This sequence joins TRBV6-2 or TRBV6-3 and TRBJ2-1; 11 positions match TRBD1. Trimming removed 3 bases from V and 7 bases from J; junction bases left unmatched: 5. The CDR3 length is 15 residues. Germline lookup yields CDR1 MNHEY and CDR2 SVGEGT.

This clonotype occurred many times. The gene calls are TRBV27 and TRBJ2-7; D is perhaps TRBD1 or TRBD2 (5 bases each). V lost 5 bases and J lost 3, with 20 bases in between. The CDR3 sequence is 16 residues long. Germline values: CDR1 MNHEY, CDR2 SMNVEV (reference sequence). The CDR3 nucleotides are TGTGCCAGCAGTAGAGGGACCGGGACCAGCAACTACGAGCAGTACTTC. Protein product: CASSRGTGTSNYEQYF.

J is TRBJ1-5 and V is TRBV12-5; D not certain. V was pared by 5 bases and J by 6 bases, with 11 bases between. Germline V gene lookup returns CDR1 LGHNT and CDR2 FRNRAP. This CDR3 has 13 residues. The CDR3 region is CASGLALGQPQHF. The CDR3, as DNA: TGTGCTAGTGGTCTGGCCCTTGGTCAGCCCCAGCATTTT. Full variable domain (remainder filled in from reference TRBV12-5 and TRBJ1-5): DARVTQTPRHKVTEMGQEVTMRCQPILGHNTVFWYRQTMMQGLELLAYFRNRAPLDDSGMPKDRFSAEMPDATLATLKIQPSEPRDSAVYFCASGLALGQPQHFGDGTRLSIL.

This clonotype has more than one count but fewer than ten. The rearrangement uses TRBV2 and TRBJ2-2; 16 positions match TRBD2. The CDR3 contains 16 residues. CDR1 is SNHLY, CDR2 FYNNEI, per germline. V dropped 7 bases and J dropped 5; count of bases not matched to a gene: 4. The CDR3 loop is CASTGTSGGGTGELFF. The CDR3 region has the DNA TGTGCCAGCACAGGGACTAGCGGGGGGGGGACCGGGGAGCTGTTTTTT.

J is TRBJ2-6 and V is TRBV3-1, with D tentatively TRBD2 (5 bases). In germline, CDR1 is LGHDT, CDR2 YNNKEL (reference sequence). V was shortened by 5 bases and J by 0 bases, with 26 bases between the two germline ends. The CDR3 spans 21 residues. The CDR3 sequence is CASSSTLAGLVASSGANVLTF. The CDR3 DNA sequence: TGTGCCAGCAGCTCTACCCTCGCAGGACTCGTCGCTAGCTCTGGGGCCAACGTCCTGACTTTC. The whole variable domain, filled in from reference TRBV3-1 and TRBJ2-6, reads DTAVSQTPKYLVTQMGNDKSIKCEQNLGHDTMYWYKQDSKKFLKIMFSYNNKELIINETVPNRFSPKSPDKAHLNLHINSLELGDSAVYFCASSSTLAGLVASSGANVLTFGAGSRLTVL.

The V gene is TRBV18, the J gene TRBJ2-1, with 7 positions matching TRBD1. Trimming took 5 bases from V and 6 from J; bases not matched to a gene: 13. The CDR3 consists of 16 residues. Germline V lookup: CDR1 KGHSH, CDR2 LQKENI. The CDR3 region is CASSEQQGLRGNEQFF. The CDR3 DNA reads as TGTGCCAGCTCAGAACAACAGGGGTTGAGGGGCAATGAGCAGTTCTTC.

This chain uses TRBV4-1 with TRBJ1-4, with D uncertain. Germline CDR1 is MGHRA and CDR2 is YSYEKL. Trimming shortened V by 0 bases and J by 0 bases, and 8 bases separated the two germline ends. The CDR3 is 16 residues long. CDR3 loop: CASSQDLGATNEKLFF. For the CDR3, the DNA is TGCGCCAGCAGCCAAGATTTGGGTGCAACTAATGAAAAACTGTTTTTT.

This clonotype has only a few counts. The chain is built from TRBV24-1 and TRBJ2-1, with 14 positions matching TRBD2. CDR3 length equals 19 residues. Germline values: CDR1 KGHDR, CDR2 SFDVKD. V shed 3 bases and J 8 bases; nucleotides not matched to a gene: 14. The CDR3: CATSDHSPTSGRAWDEQFF. The CDR3 DNA follows: TGTGCCACCAGTGATCATTCCCCGACTAGCGGGAGGGCGTGGGATGAGCAGTTCTTC.

This clonotype was seen only a few times. V and J are TRBV15 and TRBJ2-3; D not certain. The CDR3 runs 14 residues. Trimming stripped 9 bases from V and 1 base from J, with 14 bases between. The V gene's germline CDR1 is LNHNV and CDR2 YYDKDF (reference sequence). This CDR3 reads CATEIDPGTDTQYF. In DNA form, the CDR3 reads TGTGCCACGGAAATTGACCCAGGCACAGATACGCAGTATTTT. Combining the CDR3 with reference TRBV15 and TRBJ2-3 gives the whole variable domain DAMVIQNPRYQVTQFGKPVTLSCSQTLNHNVMYWYQQKSSQAPKLLFHYYDKDFNNEADTPDNFQSRRPNTSFCFLDIRSPGLGDTAMYLCATEIDPGTDTQYFGPGTRLTVL.

This clonotype was seen more than once but under ten times. The J gene is TRBJ1-5, the V gene TRBV20-1; a possible D gene is TRBD1 (6 bases). CDR1 is DFQATT, CDR2 SNEGSKA, per germline (reference sequence). V was trimmed by 6 bases and J by 2 bases, leaving 14 bases between them. CDR3 length equals 14 residues. The CDR3 protein is CSARLSGGNQPQHF. The CDR3, as DNA: TGCAGTGCACGGCTCTCAGGGGGCAATCAGCCCCAGCATTTT.

This clonotype has just a few counts. V gene TRBV5-6 combines with J gene TRBJ2-5, with D possibly matching TRBD2 (5 bases). This CDR3 spans 14 amino acids. The germline gives CDR1 SGHDT, CDR2 YYEEEE. V shed 1 base and J shed 0 bases, with 7 bases lying between them. The CDR3 loop reads CASSLLGDQETQYF. CDR3 in DNA: TGTGCCAGCAGCTTGCTCGGGGACCAAGAGACCCAGTACTTC.

This clonotype was picked up a small number of times. This rearrangement joins TRBV6-1 to TRBJ2-7, with D perhaps assigned TRBD1 or TRBD2 (5 bases each). CDR3 size: 12 residues. Germline V gene sequence: CDR1 MNHNS, CDR2 SASEGT. V gave up 6 bases and J gave up 9 bases, with 15 bases separating them. CDR3 sequence (DNA): TGTGCCAGCAGCCAGGGACCCGCCGGGCAGTACTTC. This sequence encodes CASSQGPAGQYF.